This T cell receptor (beta chain) stems from a study of T cells in Graves' hyperthyroidism and ophthalmopathy. The hyperthyroidism patients had all been newly diagnosed, and their disease duration was under 2 months. Their ages ranged from 18 to 65 years. This sample holds PBMCs from approximately 10 ml fresh peripheral blood. In its sample, this clonotype was seen many times. The germline CDR1 and CDR2 sequences are SGHTA and FQGTGA. The ends were cut back, 3 bases at V and 6 bases at J, with 11 bases in the middle. The CDR3 spans 13 residues. From RNA transcripts, TCR beta CDR3 regions were amplified. RT-PCR in the first round (using the HTBI primer set) targeted the TCR CDR3. MiXCR, run by TCRdb on the multiplex PCR reads, gives a single entry per CDR3 protein. The sample consists of around 300,000 distinct CDR3 sequences, approximately 14% of them appearing once.

The chain couples TRBV7-3 to TRBJ1-2; D may be TRBD1 (5 bases). The sequencing sample was made of blood. The sequence came from a woman aged 35 to 49 with Graves' hyperthyroidism. The CDR3 sequence is CASSLGGTHGYTF. Here the CDR3 DNA reads TGTGCCAGCAGCTTGGGAGGGACCCATGGCTACACCTTC.